The entry below describes one TCR beta chain. This sample stems from a study of blood T cell repertoires in COVID-19. Study-wide background: Both acute and convalescent COVID-19 samples were obtained from the United States, Italy and Spain. PBMCs, B-cell-depleted T cells, or T cells provided the cDNA or gDNA that made up the material.

J gave up 8 bases and V 3 bases, and 21 bases lay outside the gene matches. The CDR3 has 18 amino acids. Germline CDR1 is SGHRS and CDR2 is YFSETQ. Authors' data handling: Reference gene primer amplification gave nucleated cell count estimates. Generated by immunoSEQ multiplex PCR, the TCRdb table keeps only in-frame clones and is missing some. That table furnishes V, J and clone size, whereas the DNA furnished D and trimming. This sample has a few hundred thousand clones, with 86% found just once. Material for sequencing was peripheral blood. This sequence was found in a young man with active or convalescent COVID-19. The rearrangement joins TRBV5-1 to TRBJ1-2, with TRBD1 matching 8 bases. This CDR3 reads CASSSLNSLGQGLKGYTF. The CDR3 nucleotides read TGCGCCAGCAGCTCGCTAAACTCCCTCGGACAGGGCCTTAAGGGCTACACCTTC.